This T cell receptor beta chain stems from a study of spatial heterogeneity in lung cancer. Study observations and caveats: TCRs found ubiquitously expanded in tumor appeared in blood more at resection than at follow-up.

Note on this clonotype: Its antigen is as yet unknown. Possible read error: a much larger clone is one base away.

Indicated time point: blood at routine non-recurrence follow-up after resection. Sequencing of whole RNA from tumor, nontumor lung or frozen PBMC involved no sorting. A single record per CDR3 protein comes from TCRdb applying MiXCR to the 5' RACE reads. The profile shows some 120,000 distinct CDR3 sequences, 12% of them singletons. The germline gives CDR1 MDHEN, CDR2 SYDVKM. This CDR3 has 13 amino acids. The sequences come from PBMCs, collected at follow-up. The TCR comes from a male donor with early-stage non-small cell lung cancer. The chain combines TRBV28 with TRBJ2-5, with a weak D call TRBD2 (5 bases). CDR3 amino acids: CAGSLAFQETQYF. CDR3 DNA: TGTGCCGGCAGTTTAGCGTTCCAAGAGACCCAGTACTTC.